This is a list of T cell receptor beta chains from one sample in a study of blood T cell repertoires in COVID-19. Here immunoSEQ multiplex PCR was the method, and the copy in TCRdb shows in-frame clones only, minus some. The sample shows fewer than 250,000 clones, roughly 85% of them seen only once. Sample: PBMCs or T cells enriched from blood (not recorded which). These receptors came from a middle-aged woman with acute COVID-19. CDR3s include the opening cysteine and the closing phenylalanine or tryptophan. Fields, in order: clone size, J gene, D gene, V gene, CDR3 length, CDR3 DNA, CDR3 protein. D genes are given only for firm matches. The size of a clone is reported for some rows only, either as once, few or many, or as a class for expanded clones.

size: -; J: TRBJ1-1; D: TRBD1; V: TRBV19; length: 13; DNA: TGTGCCAGTAGAGGACAGGGGGCCTCTGAAGCTTTCTTT; CDR3: CASRGQGASEAFF
size: -; J: TRBJ2-2; D: -; V: TRBV6-2/TRBV6-3; length: 16; DNA: TGTGCCAGCAGTTACGGGGGCGGGAGGAACACCGGGGAGCTGTTTTTT; CDR3: CASSYGGGRNTGELFF
size: -; J: TRBJ2-1; D: -; V: TRBV5-5; length: 13; DNA: TGTGCCAGCAGCTTGCTTCGAGCCGATGAGCAGTTCTTC; CDR3: CASSLLRADEQFF
size: once; J: TRBJ2-1; D: -; V: TRBV2; length: 15; DNA: TGTGCCAGCAGTGTGCTGCGGCTGGTGTATTCTGAGCAGTTCTTC; CDR3: CASSVLRLVYSEQFF
size: -; J: TRBJ1-2; D: -; V: TRBV2; length: 14; DNA: TGTGCCAGCTCGGAACAGGGCCCTCTCTATGGCTACACCTTC; CDR3: CASSEQGPLYGYTF
size: -; J: TRBJ1-3; D: -; V: TRBV30; length: 14; DNA: TGTGCCTGGAGTTACGGGAGCTCTGGAAACACCATATATTTT; CDR3: CAWSYGSSGNTIYF
size: -; J: TRBJ2-7; D: -; V: TRBV18; length: 12; DNA: TGTGCCAGCTCACTCCTAGCGTACGAGCAGTACTTC; CDR3: CASSLLAYEQYF
size: -; J: TRBJ2-7; D: -; V: TRBV7-6; length: 13; DNA: TGTGCCAGCAGCTTCGCCAGTTCGGGGGAGCAGTACTTC; CDR3: CASSFASSGEQYF
size: -; J: TRBJ1-5; D: -; V: TRBV28; length: 13; DNA: TGTGCCAGCCGAGGGGGAGGGTATCAGCCCCAGCATTTT; CDR3: CASRGGGYQPQHF
size: few; J: TRBJ2-7; D: -; V: TRBV25-1; length: 17; DNA: TGTGCCAGCTGTGGCGACTCGGGACAACCGTTTCCCTACGAGCAGTACTTC; CDR3: CASCGDSGQPFPYEQYF
size: -; J: TRBJ2-2; D: TRBD1; V: TRBV7-2; length: 15; DNA: TGTGCCAGCAGCGAACAGGGGATAAACACCGGGGAGCTGTTTTTT; CDR3: CASSEQGINTGELFF
size: -; J: TRBJ2-7; D: -; V: TRBV3-1/TRBV3-2; length: 14; DNA: TGTGCCAGCAGCCGACTCGGGGATCCCTACGAGCAGTACTTC; CDR3: CASSRLGDPYEQYF
size: -; J: TRBJ1-3; D: -; V: TRBV15; length: 15; DNA: TGTGCCACCAGCAGAGACCCGAGGCCTGGAAACACCATATATTTT; CDR3: CATSRDPRPGNTIYF
size: -; J: TRBJ2-3; D: TRBD2; V: TRBV11-3; length: 14; DNA: TGTGCCAGCAGCTCGCGGGAGTCCGCAGATACGCAGTATTTT; CDR3: CASSSRESADTQYF
size: -; J: TRBJ2-7; D: -; V: TRBV19; length: 14; DNA: TGTGCCAGTAGTACCCCAGGGGACCGCCGCGAGCAGTACTTC; CDR3: CASSTPGDRREQYF
size: -; J: TRBJ2-1; D: -; V: TRBV12-3/TRBV12-4; length: 13; DNA: TGTGCCAGCAGTTGGTTACTAGGCAATGAGCAGTTCTTC; CDR3: CASSWLLGNEQFF